This T cell receptor (beta chain) was found in a study of yellow fever vaccine responses in identical twins. Points on this clonotype: What it recognizes is unknown.

TCRdb passed the RT-PCR reads through MiXCR, listing each CDR3 protein once. The repertoire holds approximately 18,000 distinct CDR3 sequences, approximately 63% seen once, with 7% to 8% in the top ten. Points from the study as a whole: Twins reportedly had a vaccine T cell response that seemed partly convergent, partly personalized.

Material: T cells from blood (PBMCs), unsorted or a sorted subset (not recorded which), obtained before or after yellow fever vaccination (not recorded which). The sequence derives from a woman aged 18-29 years who received the yellow fever vaccine.

CDR3 residues: CSVTLGLAGGPKSEQYF. The DNA of the CDR3 is TGCAGCGTGACCCTGGGACTAGCGGGAGGGCCAAAGTCTGAGCAGTACTTC. The V gene is TRBV29-1, the J gene TRBJ2-7; the match to TRBD2 covers 16 bases. CDR3 length: 17 amino acids. Germline V CDR1 and CDR2: SQVTM, ANQGSEA. With V trimmed by 6 bases and J by 7 bases, 15 bases remained unmatched.